This section outlines one T cell receptor (beta chain) sequence together with its context. The antigen is unknown. V was trimmed by 0 bases and J by 5 bases, leaving 9 bases between them. Germline V gene lookup returns CDR1 SGDLS and CDR2 YYNGEE. The CDR3 is 14 residues long. Researchers ran the PCR with 60 Vbeta and 13 Jbeta primers. The method was immunoSEQ multiplex PCR; TCRdb's version includes in-frame clones alone and lacks a portion of them. Counted here are approximately 54,000 clones, under 90% occurring once; the ten biggest clones make up around 3.3%. The data belong to a study of cytomegalovirus exposure and HLA in healthy donors. Findings and limits, study-wide: Association with HLA alleles at 0.05 false discovery rate was found for 15,000 to 20,000 TCR beta sequences in a later analysis.

Sequenced sample: PBMCs. The origin of this receptor is a young woman in good health and CMV-seronegative. This chain connects TRBV9 to TRBJ2-1; tentatively, D is TRBD2 (5 bases). The CDR3 spells CASSVGGLNNEQFF. The CDR3 nucleotides read TGTGCCAGCAGCGTAGGAGGACTCAACAATGAGCAGTTCTTC. Based on the CDR3 plus reference TRBV9 and TRBJ2-1, the full variable domain is DSGVTQTPKHLITATGQRVTLRCSPRSGDLSVYWYQQSLDQGLQFLIQYYNGEERAKGNILERFSAQQFPDLHSELNLSSLELGDSALYFCASSVGGLNNEQFFGPGTRLTVL.